The next 15 T cell receptor beta chains were all read from a single sample in a study of blood T cells in healthy people across ages (dated by TCRdb to about 2015). The method behind the library was 5' RACE. Sequencer: Illumina HiSeq 2500. A second roughly 6 to 12 cycle PCR used a sample-barcoded 5' primer and a J-beta primer mix. Clones were called with MiXCR by TCRdb after fastp trimmed the public reads at Q25, and only in-frame beta chains were retained. Rows matching on CDR3 protein sequence are summarized as one entry with the most common DNA and genes. The sample data list a few hundred thousand distinct CDR3 sequences, and roughly 27% of these were observed just once. Together, the top ten hold approximately 29% of the sample. The specimen was blood. The receptors were sampled from a woman between 65 and 79 years old in good health.

Many counts were recorded for this clonotype. CDR3 residues: CASSPQGKGKLFF. CDR3 DNA sequence: TGTGCCAGCAGCCCTCAAGGGAAAGGAAAACTGTTTTTT. The gene calls are TRBV3-1 and TRBJ1-4; D is unresolved. The CDR3 consists of 13 residues. V was trimmed by 4 bases and J by 10 bases, leaving 13 bases between them. CDR1 is LGHDT and CDR2 is YNNKEL in the germline V gene (reference sequence).

The rearrangement links TRBV19 to TRBJ2-5; no definite D call. The CDR3 contains 13 residues. Trimming took off 5 bases at V and 4 bases at J, with 11 bases between the two ends. The germline gives CDR1 LNHDA, CDR2 SQIVND (reference sequence). CDR3 in DNA: TGTGCCAGTAGTGAGCTGTCCGGAGAGACCCAGTACTTC. It translates to CASSELSGETQYF.

The chain is built from TRBV3-1 and TRBJ1-4; weak D call: TRBD1 (6 bases). The germline V and J ends were trimmed by 2 bases and 2 bases, with 9 bases remaining between them. Germline V gene lookup returns CDR1 LGHDT and CDR2 YNNKEL (reference sequence). There are 15 residues in the CDR3. In nucleotides, the CDR3 is TGTGCCAGCAGCCAACAGGGGAGGACTAATGAAAAACTGTTTTTT. It is translated as CASSQQGRTNEKLFF.

There are a few counts of this clonotype. The gene calls are TRBV29-1 and TRBJ1-1; D is ambiguous. Germline V lookup: CDR1 SQVTM, CDR2 ANQGSEA. The CDR3 sequence is 13 residues long. V was pared by 5 bases and J by 4 bases, with 14 bases between. CDR3 bases: TGCAGCGTTTTGGTAGGACGGGGCACTGAAGCTTTCTTT. This sequence encodes CSVLVGRGTEAFF.

This clonotype was seen only a few times. The J gene is TRBJ1-1, the V gene TRBV6-5; 8 positions match TRBD1. The CDR3 extends over 15 amino acids. Looked up from germline, CDR1 is MNHEY and CDR2 is SVGAGI. J was trimmed by 0 bases and V by 2 bases; bases with no gene match: 2. CDR3 sequence: CASSYDRGMNTEAFF. The DNA of the CDR3 is TGTGCCAGCAGTTACGACAGGGGTATGAACACTGAAGCTTTCTTT.

The table lists this clonotype with a few counts. No conserved phenylalanine or tryptophan is present at the end of the CDR3, so a read error is the likely explanation. V gene TRBV12-3 or TRBV12-4 combines with J gene TRBJ2-1; TRBD1 aligns across 7 bases. The J segment lost 7 bases and the V segment lost 6 bases, leaving 9 bases of the junction unmatched. This CDR3 has 14 amino acids. This chain's CDR3 is CASSDRAALNEQFI. CDR3 nucleotides: TGTGCCAGCAGCGACAGGGCGGCGCTAAATGAGCAGTTCATC.

The chain carries TRBV7-9 and TRBJ2-1; possible D gene TRBD2, 5 bases. This CDR3 spans 14 amino acids. V lost 2 bases and J 3 bases, leaving 8 bases between the germline ends. Germline V lookup: CDR1 SEHNR, CDR2 FQNEAQ (reference sequence). DNA for the CDR3: TGTGCCAGCAGCTTAAGTCGGGACTACAATGAGCAGTTCTTC. Its translation is CASSLSRDYNEQFF.

The V call is TRBV18, the J call TRBJ1-1; perhaps TRBD1 as D (5 bases). Per germline, CDR1 KGHSH and CDR2 LQKENI. V was cut by 5 bases and J by 3 bases, with 10 bases left in between. The CDR3 sequence is 13 residues long. The CDR3 sequence is CASSKQEDTEAFF. The CDR3 DNA sequence: TGTGCCAGCTCAAAACAGGAGGACACTGAAGCTTTCTTT. The whole variable domain, filled in from reference TRBV18 and TRBJ1-1, reads NAGVMQNPRHLVRRRGQEARLRCSPMKGHSHVYWYRQLPEEGLKFMVYLQKENIIDESGMPKERFSAEFPKEGPSILRIQQVVRGDSAAYFCASSKQEDTEAFFGQGTRLTVV.

This clonotype showed up many times. The chain links TRBV12-3 or TRBV12-4 to TRBJ2-5; D gene ambiguous. V gave up 4 bases and J gave up 4 bases, with 1 base separating them. This CDR3 spans 10 amino acids. The CDR3 sequence is CASSSETQYF. In nucleotides, the CDR3 is TGTGCCAGCAGTTCAGAGACCCAGTACTTC.

The chain uses TRBV5-1 and TRBJ2-3; no clear D. With 4 bases removed from V and 6 bases from J, the gap between germline ends came to 12 bases. This CDR3 is 13 amino acids long. In germline, CDR1 is SGHRS, CDR2 YFSETQ. The CDR3 is CASSQPSRDTQYF. As DNA, the CDR3 is TGCGCCAGCAGCCAACCCTCCCGGGATACGCAGTATTTT.

The chain has TRBV6-2 or TRBV6-3 and TRBJ2-7, with 10 bases fitting TRBD1. Unmatched junction bases numbered 7, after V lost 5 bases and J lost 6 bases. Germline lookup yields CDR1 MNHEY and CDR2 SVGEGT. The CDR3 loop spans 14 amino acids. In DNA, the CDR3 is TGTGCCAGCAGTCTCCGGGACAGGGGTTTCGAGCAGTACTTC. It codes for CASSLRDRGFEQYF.

This clonotype has only a few counts. This chain uses TRBV20-1 with TRBJ1-3, with D uncertain. In germline, CDR1 is DFQATT, CDR2 SNEGSKA (reference sequence). This CDR3 region has 13 residues. V lost 7 bases and J 0 bases, leaving 10 bases between the germline ends. The CDR3 sequence: CSGSDHSGNTIYF. DNA for the CDR3: TGCAGTGGATCAGATCACTCTGGAAACACCATATATTTT.

The rearrangement joins TRBV10-3 to TRBJ1-3; D is uncertain. Germline assignment: CDR1 ENHRY and CDR2 SYGVKD. Trimming stripped 5 bases from V and 2 bases from J, with 7 bases between. CDR3 length equals 13 residues. CDR3 residues: CAISTRTGNTIYF. CDR3 nucleotides: TGTGCCATCAGTACAAGAACTGGAAACACCATATATTTT.

Of note for this clonotype: One end of the junction does not line up with germline, which may come from a read error. The chain has TRBV18 and TRBJ1-2, with D possibly being TRBD1 (5 bases). This CDR3 is built from 13 residues. CDR1 and CDR2 from the germline V gene are KGHSH and LQKENI. DNA of the CDR3: TGTGCCAGCTCTACCGGGACGGCGTATGGCAACACCTTC. The encoded protein is CASSTGTAYGNTF. Variable domain in full (rest from reference TRBV18 and TRBJ1-2): NAGVMQNPRHLVRRRGQEARLRCSPMKGHSHVYWYRQLPEEGLKFMVYLQKENIIDESGMPKERFSAEFPKEGPSILRIQQVVRGDSAAYFCASSTGTAYGNTFGSGTRLTVV.

This clonotype showed up many times. The chain carries TRBV20-1 and TRBJ2-7; 9 bases agree with TRBD1. Germline-derived CDR1 and CDR2 are DFQATT and SNEGSKA (reference sequence). CDR3 length: 12 amino acids. Trimming removed 6 bases from V and 3 bases from J; junction bases left unmatched: 3. CDR3: CSAPGQGYEQYF. For the CDR3, the DNA is TGCAGTGCACCGGGACAGGGCTACGAGCAGTACTTC.